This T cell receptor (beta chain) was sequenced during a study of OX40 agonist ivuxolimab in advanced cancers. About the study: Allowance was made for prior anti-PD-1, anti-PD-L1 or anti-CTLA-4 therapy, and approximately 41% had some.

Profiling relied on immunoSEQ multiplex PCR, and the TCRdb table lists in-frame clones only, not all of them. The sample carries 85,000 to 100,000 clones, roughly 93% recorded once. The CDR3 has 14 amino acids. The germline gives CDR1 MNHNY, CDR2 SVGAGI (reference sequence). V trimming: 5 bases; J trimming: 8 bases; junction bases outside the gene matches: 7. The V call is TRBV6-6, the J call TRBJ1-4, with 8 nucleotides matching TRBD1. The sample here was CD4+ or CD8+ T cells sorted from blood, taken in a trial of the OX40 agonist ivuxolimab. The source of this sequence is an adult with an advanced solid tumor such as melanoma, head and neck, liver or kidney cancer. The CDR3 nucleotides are TGTGCCAGCAGTCGCTCCGGGGACAGGGAAAAACTGTTTTTT. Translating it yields CASSRSGDREKLFF.